This T cell receptor (beta chain) is from a study of T cells in Graves' hyperthyroidism and ophthalmopathy. Trimming pared 2 bases from V and 4 bases from J, leaving 14 bases between. Germline V CDR1 and CDR2: MNHNY, SVGAGI (reference sequence). The CDR3 has 15 residues. This clonotype came up a few times. Its antigen is currently unknown. Study results and caveats: In the blood, most expanded thyroid clonotypes above 0.001 appeared as well.

The CDR3 regions of TCR beta were amplified from RNA transcripts. The study used the HTBI primer set for a first-round RT-PCR of the TCR CDR3. Each CDR3 protein gets one entry after TCRdb re-called the multiplex PCR reads with MiXCR. The table has 550,000 to 600,000 distinct CDR3 sequences, over 15% seen once. The hyperthyroidism was newly diagnosed and had lasted under 2 months; the patients were aged 18 to 65. Diagnoses were established using clinical symptoms, serum thyroxine and TRAb, thyroid ultrasound and orbital computed tomography. The chain employs TRBV6-6 and TRBJ1-2; possibly TRBD1 for D (6 bases). The sequence was collected from a woman aged 18 to 35 with Graves' hyperthyroidism. Sequences were obtained from blood. Here the CDR3 reads CASSYSGRGSYGYTF. The DNA for the CDR3 is TGTGCCAGCAGTTACAGTGGCAGGGGAAGCTATGGCTACACCTTC.